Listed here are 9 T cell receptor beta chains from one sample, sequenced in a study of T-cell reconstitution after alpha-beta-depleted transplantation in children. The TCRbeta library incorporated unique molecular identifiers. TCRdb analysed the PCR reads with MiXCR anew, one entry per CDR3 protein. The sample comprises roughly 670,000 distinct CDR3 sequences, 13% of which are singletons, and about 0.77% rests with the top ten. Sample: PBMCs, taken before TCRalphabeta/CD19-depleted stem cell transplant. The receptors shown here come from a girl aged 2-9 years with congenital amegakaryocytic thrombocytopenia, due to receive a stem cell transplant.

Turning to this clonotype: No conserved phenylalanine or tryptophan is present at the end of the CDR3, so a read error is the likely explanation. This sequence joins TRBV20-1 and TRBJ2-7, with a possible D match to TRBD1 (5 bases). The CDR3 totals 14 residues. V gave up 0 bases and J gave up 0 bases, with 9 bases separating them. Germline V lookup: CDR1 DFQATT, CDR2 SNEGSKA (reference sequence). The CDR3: CSARDGAVSYEQYI. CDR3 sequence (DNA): TGCAGTGCTAGAGATGGGGCAGTCTCCTACGAGCAGTACATC.

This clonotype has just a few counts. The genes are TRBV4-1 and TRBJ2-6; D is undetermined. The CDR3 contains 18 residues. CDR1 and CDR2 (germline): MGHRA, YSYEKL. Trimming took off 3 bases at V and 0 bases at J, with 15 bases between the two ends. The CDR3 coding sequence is TGCGCCAGCAGCCACAATGGGTACCCGAGCTCTGGGGCCAACGTCCTGACTTTC. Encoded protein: CASSHNGYPSSGANVLTF.

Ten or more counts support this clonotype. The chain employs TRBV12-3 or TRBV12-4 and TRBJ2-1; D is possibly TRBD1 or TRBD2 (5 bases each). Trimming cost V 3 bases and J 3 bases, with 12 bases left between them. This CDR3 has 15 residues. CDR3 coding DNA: TGTGCCAGCAGTTTTTGGGACCCACTCTACAATGAGCAGTTCTTC. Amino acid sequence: CASSFWDPLYNEQFF.

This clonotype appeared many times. CDR3 bases: TGCAGCGTTGAAGGGTACAGCTCTGGAAACACCATATATTTT. Protein sequence: CSVEGYSSGNTIYF. V is TRBV29-1 and J is TRBJ1-3; D is ambiguous. CDR3 length: 14 amino acids. Deletions cut 1 base from V and 0 bases from J, with 7 bases between. Germline assignment: CDR1 SQVTM and CDR2 ANQGSEA. The variable domain in full, with the rest retrieved from reference TRBV29-1 and TRBJ1-3, is SAVISQKPSRDICQRGTSLTIQCQVDSQVTMMFWYRQQPGQSLTLIATANQGSEATYESGFVIDKFPISRPNLTFSTLTVSNMSPEDSSIYLCSVEGYSSGNTIYFGEGSWLTVV.

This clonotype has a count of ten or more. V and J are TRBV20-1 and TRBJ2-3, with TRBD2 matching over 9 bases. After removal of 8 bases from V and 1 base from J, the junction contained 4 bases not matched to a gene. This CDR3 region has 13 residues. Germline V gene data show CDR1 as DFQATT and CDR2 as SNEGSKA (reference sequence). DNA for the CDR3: TGCAGTACCATAGCGGGAGGCACAGATACGCAGTATTTT. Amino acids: CSTIAGGTDTQYF.

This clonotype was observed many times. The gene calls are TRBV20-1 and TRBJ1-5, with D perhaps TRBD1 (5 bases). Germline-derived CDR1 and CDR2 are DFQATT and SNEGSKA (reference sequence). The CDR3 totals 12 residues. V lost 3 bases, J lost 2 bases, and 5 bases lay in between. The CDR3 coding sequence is TGCAGTGCTAGCAGGGGCAATCAGCCCCAGCATTTT. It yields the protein CSASRGNQPQHF.

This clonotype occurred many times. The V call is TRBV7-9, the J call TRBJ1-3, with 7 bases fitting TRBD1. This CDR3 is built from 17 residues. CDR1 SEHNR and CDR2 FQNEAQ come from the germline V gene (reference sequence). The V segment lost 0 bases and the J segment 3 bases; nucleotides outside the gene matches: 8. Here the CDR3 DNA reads TGTGCCAGCAGCTTAGCAGTAGGGGGCGCGTATGGAAACACCATATATTTT. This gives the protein CASSLAVGGAYGNTIYF. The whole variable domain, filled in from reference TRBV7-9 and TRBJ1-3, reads DTGVSQNPRHKITKRGQNVTFRCDPISEHNRLYWYRQTLGQGPEFLTYFQNEAQLEKSRLLSDRFSAERPKGSFSTLEIQRTEQGDSAMYLCASSLAVGGAYGNTIYFGEGSWLTVV.

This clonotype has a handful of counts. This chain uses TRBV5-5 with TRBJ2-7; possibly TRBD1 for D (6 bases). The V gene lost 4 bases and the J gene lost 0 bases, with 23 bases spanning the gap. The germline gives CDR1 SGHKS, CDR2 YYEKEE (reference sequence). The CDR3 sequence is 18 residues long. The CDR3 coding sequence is TGTGCCAGCAGCGGGGGCCTCCCGGGATCCCTAAGCTCCTACGAGCAGTACTTC. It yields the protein CASSGGLPGSLSSYEQYF.

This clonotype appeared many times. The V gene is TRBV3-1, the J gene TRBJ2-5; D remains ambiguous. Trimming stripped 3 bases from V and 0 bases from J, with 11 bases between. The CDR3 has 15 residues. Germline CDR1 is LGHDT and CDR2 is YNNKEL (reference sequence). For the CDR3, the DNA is TGTGCCAGCAGCCACAGGATATCGAACCAAGAGACCCAGTACTTC. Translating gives CASSHRISNQETQYF.